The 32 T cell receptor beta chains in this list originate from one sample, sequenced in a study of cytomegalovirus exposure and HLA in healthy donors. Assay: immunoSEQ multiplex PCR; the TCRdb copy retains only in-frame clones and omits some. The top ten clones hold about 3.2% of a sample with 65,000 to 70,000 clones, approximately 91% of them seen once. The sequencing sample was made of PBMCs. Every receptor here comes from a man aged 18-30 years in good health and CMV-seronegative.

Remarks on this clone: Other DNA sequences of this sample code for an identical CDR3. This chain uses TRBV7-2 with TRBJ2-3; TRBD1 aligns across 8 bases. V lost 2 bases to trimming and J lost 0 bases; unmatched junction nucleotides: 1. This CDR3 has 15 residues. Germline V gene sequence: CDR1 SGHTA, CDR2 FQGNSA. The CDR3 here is CASSLRQGSTDTQYF. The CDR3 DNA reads TGTGCCAGCAGCTTACGACAGGGGAGCACAGATACGCAGTATTTT.

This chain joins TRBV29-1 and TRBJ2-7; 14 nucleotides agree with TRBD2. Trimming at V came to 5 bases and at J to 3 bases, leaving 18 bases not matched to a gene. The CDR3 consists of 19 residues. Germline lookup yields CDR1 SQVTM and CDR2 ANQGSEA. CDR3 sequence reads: CSVLTGAGLAGEKNYEQYF. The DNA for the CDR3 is TGCAGCGTTTTGACAGGAGCGGGACTAGCGGGAGAAAAGAACTACGAGCAGTACTTC.

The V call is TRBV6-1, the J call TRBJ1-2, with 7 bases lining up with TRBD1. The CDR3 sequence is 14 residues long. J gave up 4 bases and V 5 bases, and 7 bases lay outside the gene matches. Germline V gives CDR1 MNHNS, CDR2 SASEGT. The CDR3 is CASSFGQVTYGYTF. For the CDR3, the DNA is TGTGCCAGCAGTTTCGGACAGGTGACCTATGGCTACACCTTC.

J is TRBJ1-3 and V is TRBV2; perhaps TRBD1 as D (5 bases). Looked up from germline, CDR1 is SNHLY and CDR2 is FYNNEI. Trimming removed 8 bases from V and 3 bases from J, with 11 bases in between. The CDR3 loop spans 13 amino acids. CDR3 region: CASGQGNGNTIYF. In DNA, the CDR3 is TGTGCCAGCGGCCAGGGAAATGGAAACACCATATATTTT.

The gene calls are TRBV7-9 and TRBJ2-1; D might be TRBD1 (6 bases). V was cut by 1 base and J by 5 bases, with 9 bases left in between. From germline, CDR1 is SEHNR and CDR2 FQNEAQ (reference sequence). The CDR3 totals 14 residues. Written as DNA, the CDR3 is TGTGCCAGCAGCTTAGTAGGGGGAGACAATGAGCAGTTCTTC. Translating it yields CASSLVGGDNEQFF.

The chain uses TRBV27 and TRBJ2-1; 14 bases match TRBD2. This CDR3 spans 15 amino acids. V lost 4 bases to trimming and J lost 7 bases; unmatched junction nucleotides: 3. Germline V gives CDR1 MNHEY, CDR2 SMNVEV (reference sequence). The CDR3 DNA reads TGTGCCAGCAGTTCCGGGACTAGCGGGAGAAATGAGCAGTTCTTC. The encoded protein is CASSSGTSGRNEQFF.

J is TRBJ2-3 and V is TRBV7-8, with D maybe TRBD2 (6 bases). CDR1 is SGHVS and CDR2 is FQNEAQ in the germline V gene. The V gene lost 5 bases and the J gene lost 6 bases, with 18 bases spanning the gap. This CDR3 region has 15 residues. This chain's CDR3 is CASSQTGTPGDTQYF. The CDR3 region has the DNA TGTGCCAGCAGCCAAACCGGGACTCCCGGGGATACGCAGTATTTT.

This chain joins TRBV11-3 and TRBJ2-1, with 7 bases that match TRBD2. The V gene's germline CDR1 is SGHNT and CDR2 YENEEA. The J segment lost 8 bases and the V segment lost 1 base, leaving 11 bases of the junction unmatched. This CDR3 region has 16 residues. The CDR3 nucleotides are TGTGCCAGCAGCTTAGTGGCTGGGAGGGAGGCAGATGAGCAGTTCTTC. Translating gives CASSLVAGREADEQFF.

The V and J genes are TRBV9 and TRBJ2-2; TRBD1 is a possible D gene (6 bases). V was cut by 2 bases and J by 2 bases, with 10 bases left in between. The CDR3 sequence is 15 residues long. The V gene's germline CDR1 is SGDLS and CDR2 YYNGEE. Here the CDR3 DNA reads TGTGCCAGCAGCGTGACAGGTGATAACACCGGGGAGCTGTTTTTT. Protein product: CASSVTGDNTGELFF.

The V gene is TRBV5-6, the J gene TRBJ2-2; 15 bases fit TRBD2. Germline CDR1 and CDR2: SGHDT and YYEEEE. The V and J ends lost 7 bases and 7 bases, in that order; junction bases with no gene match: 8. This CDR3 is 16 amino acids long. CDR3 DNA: TGTGCCAGCTCGGGACTAGCGGGAGGTTTTGTCGGGGAGCTGTTTTTT. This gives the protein CASSGLAGGFVGELFF.

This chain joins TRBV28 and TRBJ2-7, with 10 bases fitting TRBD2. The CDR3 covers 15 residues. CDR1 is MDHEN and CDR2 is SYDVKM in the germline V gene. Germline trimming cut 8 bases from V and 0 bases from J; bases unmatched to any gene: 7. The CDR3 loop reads CASHTRTSGSYEQYF. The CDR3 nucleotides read TGTGCCAGCCATACCCGGACTAGCGGCTCCTACGAGCAGTACTTC. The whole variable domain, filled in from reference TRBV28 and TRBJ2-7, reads DVKVTQSSRYLVKRTGEKVFLECVQDMDHENMFWYRQDPGLGLRLIYFSYDVKMKEKGDIPEGYSVSREKKERFSLILESASTNQTSMYLCASHTRTSGSYEQYFGPGTRLTVT.

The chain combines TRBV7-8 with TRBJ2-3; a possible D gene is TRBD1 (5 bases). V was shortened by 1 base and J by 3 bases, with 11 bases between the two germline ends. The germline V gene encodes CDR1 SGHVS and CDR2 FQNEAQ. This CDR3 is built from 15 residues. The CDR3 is CASSLVRVVTDTQYF. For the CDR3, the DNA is TGTGCCAGCAGCTTAGTCAGGGTAGTGACAGATACGCAGTATTTT.

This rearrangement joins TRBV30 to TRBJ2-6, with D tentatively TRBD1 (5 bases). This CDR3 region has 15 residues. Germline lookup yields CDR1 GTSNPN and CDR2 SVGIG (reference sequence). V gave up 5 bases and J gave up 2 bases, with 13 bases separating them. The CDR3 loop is CAWGNAGTGANVLTF. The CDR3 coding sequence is TGTGCCTGGGGCAATGCAGGGACTGGGGCCAACGTCCTGACTTTC.

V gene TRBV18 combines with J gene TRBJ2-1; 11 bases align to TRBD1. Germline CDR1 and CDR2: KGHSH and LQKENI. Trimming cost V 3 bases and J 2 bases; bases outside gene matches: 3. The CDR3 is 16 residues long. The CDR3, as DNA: TGTGCCAGCTCACCTCGGACAGGGGGCGCCTACAATGAGCAGTTCTTC. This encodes CASSPRTGGAYNEQFF.

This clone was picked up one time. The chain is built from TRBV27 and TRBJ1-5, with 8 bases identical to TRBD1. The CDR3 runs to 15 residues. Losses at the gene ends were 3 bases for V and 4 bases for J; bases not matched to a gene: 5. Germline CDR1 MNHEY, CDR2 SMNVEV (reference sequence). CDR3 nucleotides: TGTGCCAGCAGTTTCGGGACAGGTAAAAATCAGCCCCAGCATTTT. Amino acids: CASSFGTGKNQPQHF.

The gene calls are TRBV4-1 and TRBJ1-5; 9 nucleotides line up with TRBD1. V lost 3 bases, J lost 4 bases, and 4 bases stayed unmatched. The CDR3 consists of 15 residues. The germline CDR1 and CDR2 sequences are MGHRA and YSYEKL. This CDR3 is CASSHPDRGNQPQHF. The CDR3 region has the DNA TGCGCCAGCAGCCACCCGGACAGGGGAAATCAGCCCCAGCATTTT.

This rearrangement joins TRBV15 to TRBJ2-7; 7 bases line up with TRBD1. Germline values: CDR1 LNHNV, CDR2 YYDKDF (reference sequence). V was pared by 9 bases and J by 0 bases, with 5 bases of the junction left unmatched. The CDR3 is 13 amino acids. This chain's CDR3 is CATRDSSSYEQYF. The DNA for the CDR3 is TGTGCCACAAGGGACAGTAGCTCCTACGAGCAGTACTTC.

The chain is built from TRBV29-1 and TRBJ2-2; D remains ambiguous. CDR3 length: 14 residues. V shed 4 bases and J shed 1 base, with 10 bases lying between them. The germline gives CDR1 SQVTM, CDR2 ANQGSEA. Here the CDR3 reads CSVGRGLNTGELFF. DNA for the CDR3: TGCAGCGTTGGGAGAGGATTGAACACCGGGGAGCTGTTTTTT.

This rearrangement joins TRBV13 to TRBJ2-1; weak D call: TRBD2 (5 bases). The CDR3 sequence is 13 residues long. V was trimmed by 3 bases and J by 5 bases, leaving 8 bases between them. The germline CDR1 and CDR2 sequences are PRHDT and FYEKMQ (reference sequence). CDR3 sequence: CASSFLRDNEQFF. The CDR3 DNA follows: TGTGCCAGCAGCTTTTTGCGGGACAATGAGCAGTTCTTC. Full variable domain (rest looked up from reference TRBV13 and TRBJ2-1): AAGVIQSPRHLIKEKRETATLKCYPIPRHDTVYWYQQGPGQDPQFLISFYEKMQSDKGSIPDRFSAQQFSDYHSELNMSSLELGDSALYFCASSFLRDNEQFFGPGTRLTVL.

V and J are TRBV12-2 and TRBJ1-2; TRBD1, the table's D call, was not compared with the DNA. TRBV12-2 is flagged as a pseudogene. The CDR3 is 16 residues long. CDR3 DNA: TGTGCAAGTCGCTTAGGGACAGGGGAGGGGAGCTATGGCTACACCTTC. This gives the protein CASRLGTGEGSYGYTF.

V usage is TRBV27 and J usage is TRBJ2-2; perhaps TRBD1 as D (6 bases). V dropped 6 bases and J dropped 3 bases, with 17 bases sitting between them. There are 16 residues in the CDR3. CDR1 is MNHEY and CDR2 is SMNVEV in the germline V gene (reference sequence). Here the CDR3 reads CASRSFSAGDTGELFF. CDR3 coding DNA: TGTGCCAGCAGGTCATTTAGCGCAGGGGACACCGGGGAGCTGTTTTTT.

CDR3 protein: CASSLKSASGNVDEQFF. Written as DNA, the CDR3 is TGTGCCAGCAGCTTAAAATCGGCTAGCGGGAACGTCGATGAGCAGTTCTTC. The chain employs TRBV7-3 and TRBJ2-1; 9 nucleotides agree with TRBD2. J lost 8 bases, V lost 1 base, and 12 bases had no gene match. The CDR3 spans 17 residues. Germline CDR1 SGHTA, CDR2 FQGTGA.

The CDR3 bases are TGTGCCTCGACTAGCGGGAGTTCCAATGAGCAGTTCTTC. Translation gives CASTSGSSNEQFF. The rearrangement joins TRBV30 to TRBJ2-1; 12 bases align to TRBD2. This CDR3 comprises 13 residues. CDR1 is GTSNPN, CDR2 SVGIG, per germline (reference sequence). The ends lost 7 bases at V and 6 bases at J; junction bases unmatched: 4.

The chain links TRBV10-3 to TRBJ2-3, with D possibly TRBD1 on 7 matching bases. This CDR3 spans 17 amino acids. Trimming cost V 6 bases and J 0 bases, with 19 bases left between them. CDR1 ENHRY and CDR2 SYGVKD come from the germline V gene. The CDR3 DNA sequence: TGTGCCATCAGCGTTGGAGGGGGCTCGTCAAGCACAGATACGCAGTATTTT. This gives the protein CAISVGGGSSSTDTQYF.

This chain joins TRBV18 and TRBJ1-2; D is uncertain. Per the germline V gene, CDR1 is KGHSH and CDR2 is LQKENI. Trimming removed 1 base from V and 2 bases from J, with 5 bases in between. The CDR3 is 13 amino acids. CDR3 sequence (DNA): TGTGCCAGCTCACCACAACAGAACTATGGCTACACCTTC. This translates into CASSPQQNYGYTF.

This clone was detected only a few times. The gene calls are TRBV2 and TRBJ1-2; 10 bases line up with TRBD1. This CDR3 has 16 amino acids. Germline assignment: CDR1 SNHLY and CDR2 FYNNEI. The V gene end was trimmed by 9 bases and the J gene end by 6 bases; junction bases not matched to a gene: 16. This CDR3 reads CARGGSGTGELDGYTF. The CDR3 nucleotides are TGTGCCAGGGGAGGGTCAGGGACAGGGGAGCTCGATGGCTACACCTTC. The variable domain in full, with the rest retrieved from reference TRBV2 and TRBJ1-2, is EPEVTQTPSHQVTQMGQEVILRCVPISNHLYFYWYRQILGQKVEFLVSFYNNEISEKSEIFDDQFSVERPDGSNFTLKIRSTKLEDSAMYFCARGGSGTGELDGYTFGSGTRLTVV.

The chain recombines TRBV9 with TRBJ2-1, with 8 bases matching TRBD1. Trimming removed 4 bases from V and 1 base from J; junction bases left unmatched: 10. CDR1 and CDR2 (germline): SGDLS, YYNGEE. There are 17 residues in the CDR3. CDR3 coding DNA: TGTGCCAGCAGCCGTGACTCCCGGGACAGGTCCTACAATGAGCAGTTCTTC. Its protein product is CASSRDSRDRSYNEQFF.

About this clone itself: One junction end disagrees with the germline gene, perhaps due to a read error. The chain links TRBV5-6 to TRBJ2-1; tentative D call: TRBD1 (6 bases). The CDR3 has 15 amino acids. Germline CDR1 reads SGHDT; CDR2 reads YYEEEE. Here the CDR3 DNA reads TGTGCCAGCAGATTGGGACACTTCTCCTACAATGAGCAGTTCTTC. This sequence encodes CASRLGHFSYNEQFF.

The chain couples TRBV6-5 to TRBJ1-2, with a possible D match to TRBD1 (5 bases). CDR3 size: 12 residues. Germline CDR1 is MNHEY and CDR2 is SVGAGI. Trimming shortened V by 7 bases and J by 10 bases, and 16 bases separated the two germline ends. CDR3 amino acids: CASTSRVGDYTF. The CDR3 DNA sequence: TGTGCCAGCACATCCAGGGTAGGCGACTACACCTTC.

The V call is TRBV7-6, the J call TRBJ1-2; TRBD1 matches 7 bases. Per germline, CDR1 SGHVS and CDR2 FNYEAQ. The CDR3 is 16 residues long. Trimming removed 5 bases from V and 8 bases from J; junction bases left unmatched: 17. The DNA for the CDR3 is TGTGCCAGCAGCCCCCTCGTTGGCGAGGGGGCGCGAGGCTACACCTTC. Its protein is CASSPLVGEGARGYTF.

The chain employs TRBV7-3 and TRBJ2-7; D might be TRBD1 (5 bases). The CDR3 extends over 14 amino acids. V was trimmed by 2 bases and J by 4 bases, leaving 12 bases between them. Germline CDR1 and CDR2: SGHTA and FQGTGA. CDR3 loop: CASSLGNRGYEQYF. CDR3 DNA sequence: TGTGCCAGCAGCTTAGGTAATAGGGGTTACGAGCAGTACTTC.

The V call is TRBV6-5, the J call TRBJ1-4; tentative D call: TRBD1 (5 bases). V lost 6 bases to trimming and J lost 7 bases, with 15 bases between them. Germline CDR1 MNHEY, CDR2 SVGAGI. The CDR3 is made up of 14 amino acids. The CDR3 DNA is TGTGCCAGCAGACTGACGGGGGAGACTGAAAAACTGTTTTTT. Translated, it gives CASRLTGETEKLFF.